These 29 T cell receptor beta chains were sequenced from one sample in a study of glioma-infiltrating T cells. TCR alpha and beta CDR3 regions were amplified from RNA using iRepertoire nested multiplex PCR. TCRdb itself ran the multiplex PCR reads through MiXCR, one entry per CDR3 protein. The table lists about 190,000 distinct CDR3 sequences, 25% to 35% of them singletons. Sample: glioma tissue, nonneoplastic brain tissue, or PBMCs (not recorded which). All receptors come from a human donor with low-grade glioma or glioblastoma, undergoing nonglioma brain surgery, or in good health (not recorded which).

The V and J genes are TRBV7-3 and TRBJ1-2; D uncertain. V lost 6 bases to trimming and J lost 7 bases, with 18 bases between them. Germline lookup yields CDR1 SGHTA and CDR2 FQGTGA. The CDR3 consists of 14 residues. The CDR3 DNA reads TGTGCCAGCAGTCCGGACGGCCTTTCAGGTGGCTACACCTTC. This translates into CASSPDGLSGGYTF.

The V call is TRBV5-1, the J call TRBJ2-7, with 10 positions matching TRBD1. V gave up 0 bases and J gave up 5 bases; unmatched junction bases: 8. The CDR3 runs 16 residues. Per germline, CDR1 SGHRS and CDR2 YFSETQ. The CDR3 DNA reads TGCGCCAGCAGCTTGGACACGCGACAGGGGGCCCACGAGCAGTACTTC. Protein product: CASSLDTRQGAHEQYF.

This clonotype showed up many times. The chain carries TRBV4-2 and TRBJ1-1, with D possibly being TRBD1 (6 bases). The CDR3 contains 14 residues. Germline V gene sequence: CDR1 LGHNA, CDR2 YNFKEQ. V was shortened by 3 bases and J by 0 bases, with 8 bases between the two germline ends. The CDR3 DNA reads as TGTGCCAGCAGCCAGGACAGTCTGAACACTGAAGCTTTCTTT. Translation gives CASSQDSLNTEAFF.

This clonotype was picked up many times. CDR3: CASSLAGTSGRADTQYF. CDR3 sequence (DNA): TGTGCCAGCAGCTTAGCGGGGACTAGCGGGAGGGCAGATACGCAGTATTTT. The rearrangement links TRBV7-2 to TRBJ2-3; 16 nucleotides align to TRBD2. Germline values: CDR1 SGHTA, CDR2 FQGNSA. This CDR3 comprises 17 residues. The V segment lost 0 bases and the J segment 4 bases; nucleotides outside the gene matches: 1.

The rearrangement uses TRBV7-9 and TRBJ2-2; D is perhaps TRBD1 (6 bases). CDR1 and CDR2 from the germline V gene are SEHNR and FQNEAQ (reference sequence). Trimming removed 5 bases from V and 9 bases from J, with 16 bases in between. The CDR3 has 14 amino acids. The CDR3 DNA reads TGTGCCAGCAGCGCGACCACAGGGCCCTGGGAGCTGTTTTTT. It encodes CASSATTGPWELFF.

There are many counts of this clonotype. The chain has TRBV27 and TRBJ1-2; D may be TRBD1 (5 bases). Germline V CDR1 and CDR2: MNHEY, SMNVEV (reference sequence). Trimming removed 3 bases at V and 8 bases at J, with 16 bases between. The CDR3 has 14 residues. The CDR3 is CASSLNTGTGGYTF. Here the CDR3 DNA reads TGTGCCAGCAGTTTGAATACAGGTACCGGCGGCTACACCTTC.

Details on this clonotype: A much larger clone sits a single nucleotide away, making a read error possible. V gene TRBV15 combines with J gene TRBJ2-6; no firm D call. Trimming cost V 6 bases and J 3 bases, with 15 bases left between them. This CDR3 region has 16 residues. Germline V CDR1 and CDR2: LNHNV, YYDKDF (reference sequence). CDR3 protein: CATRSSLYVGANVLTF. The CDR3 DNA reads as TGTGCCACCAGAAGTAGCCTGTACGTTGGGGCCAACGTCCTGACTTTC.

This clonotype was observed at least ten times. The V call is TRBV4-1, the J call TRBJ1-6; D not resolved. Per the germline V gene, CDR1 is MGHRA and CDR2 is YSYEKL. CDR3 length: 16 amino acids. The germline V and J ends were trimmed by 5 bases and 5 bases, with 16 bases remaining between them. The CDR3 reads CASSVSVQPNNSPLHF. The CDR3 region has the DNA TGCGCCAGCAGCGTTAGTGTGCAGCCCAATAATTCACCCCTCCACTTT.

With regard to this clonotype: A much larger clonotype is one base distant, so this may be a read error. This sequence joins TRBV5-4 and TRBJ1-6; TRBD1 is a possible D gene (5 bases). Germline CDR1 reads SGHNT; CDR2 reads YYREEE (reference sequence). This CDR3 has 16 amino acids. CDR3 sequence reads: CASSLGQSSYNLPLHF. CDR3 DNA: TGTGCCAGCAGCTTGGGACAGAGCTCCTATAATTTACCCCTCCACTTT. The complete variable domain, with remaining parts taken from reference TRBV5-4 and TRBJ1-6, reads ETGVTQSPTHLIKTRGQQVTLRCSSQSGHNTVSWYQQALGQGPQFIFQYYREEENGRGNFPPRFSGLQFPNYSSELNVNALELDDSALYLCASSLGQSSYNLPLHFGNGTRLTVT.

This clonotype was recorded many times. The chain has TRBV27 and TRBJ1-2; 7 positions agree with TRBD1. The CDR3 runs to 13 residues. V lost 5 bases to trimming and J lost 5 bases; unmatched junction nucleotides: 5. CDR1 MNHEY and CDR2 SMNVEV come from the germline V gene (reference sequence). The CDR3 spells CASSIGTAYGYTF. The CDR3 DNA follows: TGTGCCAGCAGTATCGGGACAGCTTATGGCTACACCTTC.

The rearrangement links TRBV27 to TRBJ2-1, with 8 bases matching TRBD1. The J segment lost 7 bases and the V segment lost 8 bases, leaving 7 bases of the junction unmatched. CDR3 size: 13 residues. In germline, CDR1 is MNHEY, CDR2 SMNVEV (reference sequence). The CDR3 sequence is CASRTGSENEQFF. The CDR3 DNA is TGTGCCAGCCGGACAGGGAGTGAGAATGAGCAGTTCTTC.

The V call is TRBV5-1, the J call TRBJ2-1, with TRBD1 matching 7 bases. Trimming cost V 1 base and J 2 bases; bases outside gene matches: 6. This CDR3 contains 16 residues. Germline lookup yields CDR1 SGHRS and CDR2 YFSETQ. The CDR3 bases are TGCGCCAGCAGCTTGCAACCGGGGACAGCCTACAATGAGCAGTTCTTC. Translating gives CASSLQPGTAYNEQFF.

This clonotype was counted many times. V and J are TRBV6-2 or TRBV6-3 and TRBJ2-7; no definite D call. The CDR3 sequence is 14 residues long. Between the trimmed V and J ends, which lost 2 bases and 1 base, there was a span of 9 bases. Germline V gives CDR1 MNHEY, CDR2 SVGEGT. The CDR3 nucleotides are TGTGCCAGCAGTTACGCCCAGGAGTCCTACGAGCAGTACTTC. Protein sequence: CASSYAQESYEQYF.

This clonotype has ten or more counts. The V gene is TRBV6-6, the J gene TRBJ2-5; D uncertain. V was shortened by 2 bases and J by 5 bases, with 9 bases between the two germline ends. Germline V gives CDR1 MNHNY, CDR2 SVGAGI (reference sequence). The CDR3 runs 13 residues. Here the CDR3 reads CASSYPNHETQYF. CDR3 coding DNA: TGTGCCAGCAGTTACCCCAATCATGAGACCCAGTACTTC.

The chain couples TRBV4-1 to TRBJ2-7; 9 positions agree with TRBD1. This CDR3 spans 16 amino acids. V dropped 1 base and J dropped 1; count of bases not matched to a gene: 5. Germline CDR1 is MGHRA and CDR2 is YSYEKL. The CDR3 nucleotides are TGCGCCAGCAGCCAAGCCGGGACAGGGAGTTCCTACGAGCAGTACTTC. It yields the protein CASSQAGTGSSYEQYF.

With regard to this clonotype: The limits of the CDR3 on the DNA are not certain, so only TCRdb's listed CDR3 is given. The chain uses TRBV3-1 and TRBJ2-7. CDR1 and CDR2 from the germline V gene are LGHDT and YNNKEL (reference sequence). The CDR3 is made up of 19 amino acids, end residues included. The chain's CDR3 is CASSFYICSASKSNYEQYF.

This clonotype was observed a handful of times. V is TRBV19 and J is TRBJ2-2, with D perhaps matching TRBD1 or TRBD2 (5 bases each). Germline lookup yields CDR1 LNHDA and CDR2 SQIVND (reference sequence). CDR3 size: 15 residues. The V end lost 3 bases, the J end lost 3 bases, and 11 bases lay between the germline ends. CDR3 in DNA: TGTGCCAGTAGTATTGGTGGGGACGACACCGGGGAGCTGTTTTTT. Protein product: CASSIGGDDTGELFF.

This clonotype has ten or more counts. The chain employs TRBV11-3 and TRBJ2-2; TRBD1 is a possible D gene (6 bases). This CDR3 has 14 amino acids. Germline CDR1 is SGHNT and CDR2 is YENEEA. The V end lost 4 bases, the J end lost 6 bases, and 12 bases lay between the germline ends. CDR3 in amino acids: CASSSYRVPGELFF. DNA of the CDR3: TGTGCCAGCAGCTCGTACAGGGTTCCCGGGGAGCTGTTTTTT. Full variable domain (outside the CDR3, taken from reference TRBV11-3 and TRBJ2-2): EAGVVQSPRYKIIEKKQPVAFWCNPISGHNTLYWYLQNLGQGPELLIRYENEEAVDDSQLPKDRFSAERLKGVDSTLKIQPAELGDSAVYLCASSSYRVPGELFFGEGSRLTVL.

Of note for this clonotype: A read error is possible here, since a much larger clone lies one base away. This chain uses TRBV27 with TRBJ1-2; 11 bases fit TRBD1. Germline V CDR1 and CDR2: MNHEY, SMNVEV (reference sequence). The V gene end was trimmed by 10 bases and the J gene end by 4 bases; junction bases not matched to a gene: 11. The CDR3 has 15 amino acids. This CDR3 is CAIRTGTGGSYGYTF. In nucleotides, the CDR3 is TGTGCCATCAGGACCGGGACAGGGGGTAGCTATGGCTACACCTTC.

V and J are TRBV7-8 and TRBJ2-3; tentatively, D is TRBD2 (6 bases). The ends were cut back, 7 bases at V and 1 base at J, with 15 bases in the middle. Looked up from germline, CDR1 is SGHVS and CDR2 is FQNEAQ. The CDR3 is 15 residues long. The CDR3 loop is CASTLRGKGTDTQYF. In DNA, the CDR3 is TGTGCCAGCACCCTACGCGGGAAAGGCACAGATACGCAGTATTTT.

The gene calls are TRBV29-1 and TRBJ1-6, with 7 bases lining up with TRBD1. With 7 bases clipped from V and 3 bases from J, the junction kept 6 bases outside the gene matches. This CDR3 is 14 amino acids long. CDR1 SQVTM and CDR2 ANQGSEA come from the germline V gene. The CDR3 region is CSGQTGIYNSPLHF. The DNA for the CDR3 is TGCAGCGGCCAGACAGGGATCTATAATTCACCCCTCCACTTT.

The V gene is TRBV6-9, the J gene TRBJ2-7; 8 nucleotides match TRBD2. The V and J ends lost 3 bases and 1 base, in that order; junction bases with no gene match: 8. Germline assignment: CDR1 MNHGY and CDR2 SVAAGI. This CDR3 comprises 16 residues. The CDR3 coding sequence is TGTGCCAGCAGTTACAACCTAGCGGGCGCTTCCTACGAGCAGTACTTC. This translates into CASSYNLAGASYEQYF.

The genes are TRBV7-2 and TRBJ1-2; 9 bases agree with TRBD1. This CDR3 has 15 residues. The V gene end was trimmed by 5 bases and the J gene end by 6 bases; junction bases not matched to a gene: 10. Germline V gene data show CDR1 as SGHTA and CDR2 as FQGNSA. The CDR3 loop is CASSLTGGKANGYTF. The CDR3 DNA sequence: TGTGCCAGCAGCCTAACAGGGGGCAAAGCGAATGGCTACACCTTC.

This clonotype was found a few times. It may be a read error: a sequence one base away is much more abundant. J is TRBJ2-5 and V is TRBV7-6; 7 bases line up with TRBD2. This CDR3 has 20 amino acids. CDR1 is SGHVS and CDR2 is FNYEAQ in the germline V gene. The V segment lost 9 bases and the J segment 2 bases; nucleotides outside the gene matches: 27. For the CDR3, the DNA is TGTGCCAGTTCCCGGCCGAGTGGTGCGGGAGTGCAAAGGGGACAAGAGACCCAGTACTTC. Protein sequence: CASSRPSGAGVQRGQETQYF.

This clonotype showed up many times. CDR3 in amino acids: CATTRGQSYEQYF. The CDR3 nucleotides are TGTGCCACTACTCGAGGACAGTCCTACGAGCAGTACTTC. The chain couples TRBV6-2 or TRBV6-3 to TRBJ2-7; perhaps TRBD1 as D (6 bases). The V and J ends lost 10 bases and 1 base respectively, with 14 bases between them. CDR3 size: 13 residues. The germline V gene encodes CDR1 MNHEY and CDR2 SVGEGT.

This clonotype was counted at least ten times. The rearrangement links TRBV28 to TRBJ1-2, with a possible D match to TRBD1 (6 bases). The CDR3 runs to 14 residues. Trimming cost V 2 bases and J 6 bases, with 13 bases left between them. Germline V gives CDR1 MDHEN, CDR2 SYDVKM. The CDR3 DNA is TGTGCCAGCAGTTTAACAGGAACAGGGCATGGCTACACCTTC. This sequence encodes CASSLTGTGHGYTF.

This clonotype was seen repeatedly, ten times or more. The chain links TRBV7-2 to TRBJ2-5; D gene uncertain. With 4 bases removed from V and 0 bases from J, the gap between germline ends came to 9 bases. Germline values: CDR1 SGHTA, CDR2 FQGNSA. CDR3 length: 14 amino acids. This CDR3 is CASSSNGYQETQYF. CDR3 DNA: TGTGCCAGCAGCTCGAACGGGTACCAAGAGACCCAGTACTTC.

This clonotype was seen ten or more times. The chain recombines TRBV7-2 with TRBJ2-3; D gene ambiguous. Trimming took 5 bases from V and 4 from J, leaving 16 bases between them. Germline loops: CDR1 SGHTA, CDR2 FQGNSA. The CDR3 totals 15 residues. The chain's CDR3 is CASSDLIGLSDTQYF. In nucleotides, the CDR3 is TGTGCCAGCAGCGATTTAATCGGTCTCTCAGATACGCAGTATTTT.

This clonotype was detected many times. V and J are TRBV7-3 and TRBJ1-5, with D uncertain. Between the trimmed V and J ends, which lost 3 bases and 5 bases, there was a span of 11 bases. The CDR3 covers 14 residues. The germline V gene encodes CDR1 SGHTA and CDR2 FQGTGA. The CDR3 here is CASSLDGGYQPQHF. The CDR3 DNA follows: TGTGCCAGCAGCTTGGACGGTGGCTATCAGCCCCAGCATTTT.